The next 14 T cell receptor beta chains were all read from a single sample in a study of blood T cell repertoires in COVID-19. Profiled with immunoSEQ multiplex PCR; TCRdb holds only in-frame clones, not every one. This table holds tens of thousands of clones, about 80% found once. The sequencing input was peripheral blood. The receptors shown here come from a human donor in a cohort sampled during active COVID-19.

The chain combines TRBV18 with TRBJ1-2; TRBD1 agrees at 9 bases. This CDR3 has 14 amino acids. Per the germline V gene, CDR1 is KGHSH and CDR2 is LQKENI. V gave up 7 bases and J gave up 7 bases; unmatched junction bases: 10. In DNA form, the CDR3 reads TGTGCCAGCTTCCCCGGGACAGGGCCCTTTGGCTACACCTTC. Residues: CASFPGTGPFGYTF.

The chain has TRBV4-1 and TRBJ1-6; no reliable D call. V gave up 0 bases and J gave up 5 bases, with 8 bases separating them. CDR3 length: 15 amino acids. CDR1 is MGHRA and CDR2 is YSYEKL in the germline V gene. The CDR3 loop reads CASSQEWAHNSPLHF. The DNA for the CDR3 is TGCGCCAGCAGCCAAGAATGGGCGCATAATTCACCCCTCCACTTT.

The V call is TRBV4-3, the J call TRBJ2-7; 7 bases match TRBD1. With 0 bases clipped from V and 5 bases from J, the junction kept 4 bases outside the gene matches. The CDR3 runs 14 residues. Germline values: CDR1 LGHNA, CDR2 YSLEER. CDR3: CASSQDRGLNEQYF. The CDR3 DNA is TGCGCCAGCAGCCAAGACAGGGGGTTAAACGAGCAGTACTTC.

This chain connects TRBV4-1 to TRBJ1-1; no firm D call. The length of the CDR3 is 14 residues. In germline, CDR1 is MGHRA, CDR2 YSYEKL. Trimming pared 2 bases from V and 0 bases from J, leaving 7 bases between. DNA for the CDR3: TGCGCCAGCAGCCAAATGGCCGTGAACACTGAAGCTTTCTTT. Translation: CASSQMAVNTEAFF.

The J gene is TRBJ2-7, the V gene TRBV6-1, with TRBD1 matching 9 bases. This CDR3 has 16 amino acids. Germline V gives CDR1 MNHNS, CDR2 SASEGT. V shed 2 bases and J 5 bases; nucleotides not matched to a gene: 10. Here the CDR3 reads CASSERLQGASDEQYF. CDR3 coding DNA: TGTGCCAGCAGTGAAAGGTTACAGGGGGCGAGCGACGAGCAGTACTTC.

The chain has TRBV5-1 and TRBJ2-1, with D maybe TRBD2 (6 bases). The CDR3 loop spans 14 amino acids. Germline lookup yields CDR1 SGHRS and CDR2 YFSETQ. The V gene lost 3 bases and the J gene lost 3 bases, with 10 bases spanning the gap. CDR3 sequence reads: CASSYAGNYNEQFF. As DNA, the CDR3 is TGCGCCAGCAGCTACGCGGGGAACTACAATGAGCAGTTCTTC. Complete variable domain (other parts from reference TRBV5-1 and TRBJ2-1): KAGVTQTPRYLIKTRGQQVTLSCSPISGHRSVSWYQQTPGQGLQFLFEYFSETQRNKGNFPGRFSGRQFSNSRSEMNVSTLELGDSALYLCASSYAGNYNEQFFGPGTRLTVL.

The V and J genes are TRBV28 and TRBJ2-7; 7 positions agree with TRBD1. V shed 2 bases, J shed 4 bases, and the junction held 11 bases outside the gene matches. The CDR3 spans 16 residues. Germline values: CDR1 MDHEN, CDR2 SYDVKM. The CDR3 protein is CASSLSVGTVSYEQYF. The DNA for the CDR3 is TGTGCCAGCAGTTTAAGTGTCGGGACAGTAAGTTACGAGCAGTACTTC.

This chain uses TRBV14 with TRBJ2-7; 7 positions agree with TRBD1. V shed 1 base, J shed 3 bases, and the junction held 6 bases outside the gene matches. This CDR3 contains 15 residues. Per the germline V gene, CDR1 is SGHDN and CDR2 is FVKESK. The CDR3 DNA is TGTGCCAGCAGCCAAGGAGTAGGGGGCCTCTACGAGCAGTACTTC. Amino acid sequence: CASSQGVGGLYEQYF.

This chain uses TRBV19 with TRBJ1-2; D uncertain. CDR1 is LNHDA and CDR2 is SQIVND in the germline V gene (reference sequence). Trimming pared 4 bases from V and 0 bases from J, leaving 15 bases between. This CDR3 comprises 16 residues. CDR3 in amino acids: CASSNWESLSNYGYTF. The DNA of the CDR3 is TGTGCCAGTAGTAACTGGGAGTCCCTCTCTAACTATGGCTACACCTTC.

The CDR3, as DNA: TGCGCCAGCAGCCAAGAACCTCGGGGGAACACTGAAGCTTTCTTT. Its translation is CASSQEPRGNTEAFF. The V gene is TRBV4-3, the J gene TRBJ1-1, with D unresolved. The CDR3 sequence is 15 residues long. Germline loops: CDR1 LGHNA, CDR2 YSLEER. V gave up 0 bases and J gave up 1 base, with 9 bases separating them.

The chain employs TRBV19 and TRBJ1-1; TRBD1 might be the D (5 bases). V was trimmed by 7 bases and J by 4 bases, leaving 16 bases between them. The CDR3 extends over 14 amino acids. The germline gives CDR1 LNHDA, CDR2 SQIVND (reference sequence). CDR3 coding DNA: TGTGCCAGTATTCCCGGCAGGGTCCCCACTGAAGCTTTCTTT. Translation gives CASIPGRVPTEAFF.

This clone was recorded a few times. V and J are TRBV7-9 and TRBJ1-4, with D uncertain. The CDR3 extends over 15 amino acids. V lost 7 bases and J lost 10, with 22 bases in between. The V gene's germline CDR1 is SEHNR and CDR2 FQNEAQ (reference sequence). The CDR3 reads CASTLLRGREGKLFF. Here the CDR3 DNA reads TGTGCCAGCACGTTACTTCGTGGGCGGGAAGGAAAACTGTTTTTT.

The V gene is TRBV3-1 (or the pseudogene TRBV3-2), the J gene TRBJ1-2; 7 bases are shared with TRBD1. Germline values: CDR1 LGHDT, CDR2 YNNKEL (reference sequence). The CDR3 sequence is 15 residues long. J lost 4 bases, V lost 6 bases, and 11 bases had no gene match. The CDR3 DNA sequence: TGTGCCAGCAGTGGGCTGACAGGGTGTACCTATGGCTACACCTTC. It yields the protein CASSGLTGCTYGYTF.

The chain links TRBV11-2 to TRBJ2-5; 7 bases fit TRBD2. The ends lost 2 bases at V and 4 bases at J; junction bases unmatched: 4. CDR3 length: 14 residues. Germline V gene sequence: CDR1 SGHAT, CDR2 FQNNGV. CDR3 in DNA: TGTGCCAGCAGCTTAAGGGGACTACGAGAGACCCAGTACTTC. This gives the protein CASSLRGLRETQYF. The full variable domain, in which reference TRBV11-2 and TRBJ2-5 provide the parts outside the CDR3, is EAGVAQSPRYKIIEKRQSVAFWCNPISGHATLYWYQQILGQGPKLLIQFQNNGVVDDSQLPKDRFSAERLKGVDSTLKIQPAKLEDSAVYLCASSLRGLRETQYFGPGTRLLVL.